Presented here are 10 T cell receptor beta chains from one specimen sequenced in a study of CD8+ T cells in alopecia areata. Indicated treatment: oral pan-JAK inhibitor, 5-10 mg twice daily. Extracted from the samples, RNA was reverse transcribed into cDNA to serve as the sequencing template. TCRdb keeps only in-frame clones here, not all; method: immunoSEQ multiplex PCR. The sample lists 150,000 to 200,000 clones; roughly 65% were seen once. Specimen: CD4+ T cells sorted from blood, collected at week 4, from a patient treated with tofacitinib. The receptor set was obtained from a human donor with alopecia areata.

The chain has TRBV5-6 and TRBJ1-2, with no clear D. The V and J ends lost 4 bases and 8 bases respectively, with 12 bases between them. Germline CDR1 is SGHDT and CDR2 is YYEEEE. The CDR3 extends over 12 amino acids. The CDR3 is CASSRAPLGYTF. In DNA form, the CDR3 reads TGTGCCAGCAGCCGTGCGCCTCTCGGCTACACCTTC.

In DNA form, the CDR3 reads TGCAGCGTTGAGGAGCAGGGAATGGAGACCCAGTACTTC. Amino acids: CSVEEQGMETQYF. The V gene is TRBV29-1, the J gene TRBJ2-5; D may be TRBD1 (5 bases). V dropped 3 bases and J dropped 5 bases, with 13 bases sitting between them. The CDR3 has 13 amino acids. The germline gives CDR1 SQVTM, CDR2 ANQGSEA.

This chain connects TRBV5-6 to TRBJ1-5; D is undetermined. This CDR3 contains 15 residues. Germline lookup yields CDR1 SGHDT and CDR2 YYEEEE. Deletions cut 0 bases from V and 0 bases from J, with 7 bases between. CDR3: CASSLGRISNQPQHF. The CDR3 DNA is TGTGCCAGCAGCTTGGGAAGGATTAGCAATCAGCCCCAGCATTTT.

Here the CDR3 DNA reads TGTGCCAGCAGTTACTCAACCGGGTCCCTTAACAATGAGCAGTTCTTC. This encodes CASSYSTGSLNNEQFF. The chain couples TRBV6-5 to TRBJ2-1; the D is unclear. Germline CDR1 and CDR2: MNHEY and SVGAGI. There are 16 residues in the CDR3. The ends were cut back, 0 bases at V and 5 bases at J, with 14 bases in the middle.

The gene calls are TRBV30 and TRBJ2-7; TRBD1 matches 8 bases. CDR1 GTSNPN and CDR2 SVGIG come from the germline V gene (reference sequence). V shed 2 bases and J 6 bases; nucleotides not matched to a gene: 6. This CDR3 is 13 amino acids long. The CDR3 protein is CAWSPGGSGEQYF. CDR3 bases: TGTGCCTGGAGTCCAGGGGGCTCGGGCGAGCAGTACTTC.

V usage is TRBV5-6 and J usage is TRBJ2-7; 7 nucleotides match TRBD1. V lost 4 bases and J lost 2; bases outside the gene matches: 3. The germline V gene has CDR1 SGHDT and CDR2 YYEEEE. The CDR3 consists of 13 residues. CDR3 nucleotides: TGTGCCAGCAGCCGGGACAGAACCTACGAGCAGTACTTC. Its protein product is CASSRDRTYEQYF.

The CDR3 is CASSPSAASGETQYF. The CDR3 DNA is TGTGCCAGCAGTCCCTCGGCCGCCTCCGGAGAGACCCAGTACTTC. The V call is TRBV6-5, the J call TRBJ2-5; no clear D gene. Germline assignment: CDR1 MNHEY and CDR2 SVGAGI. The germline V and J ends were trimmed by 5 bases and 4 bases, with 17 bases remaining between them. There are 15 residues in the CDR3.

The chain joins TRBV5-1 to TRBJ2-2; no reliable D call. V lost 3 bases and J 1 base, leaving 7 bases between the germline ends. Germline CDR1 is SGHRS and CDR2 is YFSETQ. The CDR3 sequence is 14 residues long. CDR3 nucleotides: TGCGCCAGCAGCTCGATGCTGAACACCGGGGAGCTGTTTTTT. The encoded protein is CASSSMLNTGELFF.

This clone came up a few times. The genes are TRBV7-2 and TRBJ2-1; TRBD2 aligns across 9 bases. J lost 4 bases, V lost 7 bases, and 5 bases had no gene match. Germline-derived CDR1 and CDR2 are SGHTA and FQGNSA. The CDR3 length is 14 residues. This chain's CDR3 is CASKGGLAYNEQFF. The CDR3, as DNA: TGTGCCAGCAAGGGAGGACTAGCGTACAATGAGCAGTTCTTC.

CDR3 DNA: TGTGCCAGCAGCCAAGGGCCCGAGGCAGGGAAGTACTTC. It translates to CASSQGPEAGKYF. The chain combines TRBV4-2 with TRBJ2-7, with TRBD1 as a possible D gene (5 bases). In germline, CDR1 is LGHNA, CDR2 YNFKEQ. Trimming removed 1 base at V and 11 bases at J, with 15 bases between. This CDR3 comprises 13 residues.